The 3 T cell receptor beta chains presented below share a single source sample, sequenced in a study of blood T cell repertoires in COVID-19. Only in-frame clones appear in the TCRdb table, and some are missing; sequencing was by immunoSEQ multiplex PCR. The table records around 250,000 clones, over 70% of them present only once. The specimen was peripheral blood. Source of these receptors: a woman in her sixties or seventies with COVID-19, enrolled during active disease.

The chain uses TRBV5-1 and TRBJ2-1; 9 bases are shared with TRBD1. This CDR3 contains 14 residues. CDR1 and CDR2 from the germline V gene are SGHRS and YFSETQ. The trim removed 2 bases at V and 7 bases at J, leaving 4 bases unmatched. This chain's CDR3 is CASSLQGARNEQFF. CDR3 DNA: TGCGCCAGCAGCTTACAGGGGGCGCGGAATGAGCAGTTCTTC. Together with reference TRBV5-1 and TRBJ2-1, the CDR3 gives the full variable domain: KAGVTQTPRYLIKTRGQQVTLSCSPISGHRSVSWYQQTPGQGLQFLFEYFSETQRNKGNFPGRFSGRQFSNSRSEMNVSTLELGDSALYLCASSLQGARNEQFFGPGTRLTVL.

V and J are TRBV5-1 and TRBJ2-2; TRBD1 is a possible D gene (6 bases). Germline-derived CDR1 and CDR2 are SGHRS and YFSETQ. This CDR3 region has 13 residues. V dropped 3 bases and J dropped 7 bases, with 10 bases sitting between them. For the CDR3, the DNA is TGCGCCAGCAGCTCCACAGGGATCGGGGAGCTGTTTTTT. This codes for CASSSTGIGELFF.

The count of this clone is one. The chain combines TRBV28 with TRBJ2-2, with 7 nucleotides matching TRBD2. The junction had 3 bases not matched to a gene; V was cut back by 5 bases and J by 6 bases. Germline V gene lookup returns CDR1 MDHEN and CDR2 SYDVKM. The CDR3 is 13 amino acids. DNA for the CDR3: TGTGCCAGCAGTAGACTAGCCCCCGGGGAGCTGTTTTTT. Translating gives CASSRLAPGELFF.